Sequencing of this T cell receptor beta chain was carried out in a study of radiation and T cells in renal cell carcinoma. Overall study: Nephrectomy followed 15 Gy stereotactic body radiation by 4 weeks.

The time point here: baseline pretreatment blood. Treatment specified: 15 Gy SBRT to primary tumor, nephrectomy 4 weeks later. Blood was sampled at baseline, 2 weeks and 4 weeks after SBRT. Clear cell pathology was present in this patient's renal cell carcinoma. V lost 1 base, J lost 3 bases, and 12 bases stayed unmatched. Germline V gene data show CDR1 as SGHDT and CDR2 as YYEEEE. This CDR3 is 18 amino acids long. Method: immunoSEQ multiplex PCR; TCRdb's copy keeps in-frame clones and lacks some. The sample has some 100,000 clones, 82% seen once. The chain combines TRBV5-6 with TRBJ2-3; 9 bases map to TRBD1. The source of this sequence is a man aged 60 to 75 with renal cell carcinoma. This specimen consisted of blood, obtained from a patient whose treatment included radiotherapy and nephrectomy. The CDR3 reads CASSLFSRTGGPTDTQYF. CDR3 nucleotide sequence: TGTGCCAGCAGCTTGTTTTCCAGAACAGGGGGCCCGACAGATACGCAGTATTTT.